The next 10 T cell receptor beta chains were all read from a single sample in a study of control samples from healthy donors and cancer patients. Profiling relied on immunoSEQ multiplex PCR, and the TCRdb table lists in-frame clones only, not all of them. The sample yields about 41,000 clones, approximately 94% seen once. The sequenced sample consisted of blood. Source of these receptors: a man aged 60 to 69 in good health.

DNA for the CDR3: TGTGCCAGCAGCTTAGCGCGGGCAGGGATTAACTATGGCTACACCTTC. This gives the protein CASSLARAGINYGYTF. The rearrangement joins TRBV7-8 to TRBJ1-2, with D maybe TRBD1 (5 bases). V lost 0 bases and J lost 1, with 12 bases in between. This CDR3 contains 16 residues. Germline CDR1 SGHVS, CDR2 FQNEAQ. Full variable domain (rest looked up from reference TRBV7-8 and TRBJ1-2): GAGVSQSPRYKVAKRGQDVALRCDPISGHVSLFWYQQALGQGPEFLTYFQNEAQLDKSGLPSDRFFAERPEGSVSTLKIQRTQQEDSAVYLCASSLARAGINYGYTFGSGTRLTVV.

The table lists this clone with a count of one. This sequence joins TRBV7-9 and TRBJ2-3, with a weak D call TRBD2 (6 bases). Germline V gene data show CDR1 as SEHNR and CDR2 as FQNEAQ (reference sequence). V lost 5 bases and J 5 bases, leaving 17 bases between the germline ends. The length of the CDR3 is 15 residues. CDR3 region: CASSQNLAGKDTQYF. The CDR3 coding sequence is TGTGCCAGCAGCCAAAATTTGGCGGGAAAAGATACGCAGTATTTT. Full variable domain (rest looked up from reference TRBV7-9 and TRBJ2-3): DTGVSQNPRHKITKRGQNVTFRCDPISEHNRLYWYRQTLGQGPEFLTYFQNEAQLEKSRLLSDRFSAERPKGSFSTLEIQRTEQGDSAMYLCASSQNLAGKDTQYFGPGTRLTVL.

The chain recombines TRBV15 with TRBJ2-1; 11 nucleotides line up with TRBD2. The CDR3 sequence is 16 residues long. Germline-derived CDR1 and CDR2 are LNHNV and YYDKDF (reference sequence). J gave up 8 bases and V 1 base, and 7 bases lay outside the gene matches. This CDR3 reads CATSRGTSGLRDEQFF. The CDR3 region has the DNA TGTGCCACCAGCAGAGGGACTAGCGGGCTGAGGGATGAGCAGTTCTTC.

This chain uses TRBV6-5 with TRBJ2-7; D remains ambiguous. This CDR3 spans 13 amino acids. V was pared by 2 bases and J by 6 bases, with 11 bases between. Germline V gene data show CDR1 as MNHEY and CDR2 as SVGAGI. CDR3 in DNA: TGTGCCAGCAGTTACGGTCGAGGTGGCGAGCAGTACTTC. Translating gives CASSYGRGGEQYF.

The chain employs TRBV27 and TRBJ2-1; 14 bases map to TRBD2. The V segment lost 7 bases and the J segment 9 bases; nucleotides outside the gene matches: 5. The CDR3 runs to 14 residues. Per the germline V gene, CDR1 is MNHEY and CDR2 is SMNVEV (reference sequence). The CDR3 region is CASTATSGRAEQFF. Written as DNA, the CDR3 is TGTGCCAGCACCGCGACTAGCGGGAGGGCTGAGCAGTTCTTC.

DNA of the CDR3: TGCAGTGCCCCGGGGGGAGATACGCAGTATTTT. Residues: CSAPGGDTQYF. V is TRBV20-1 and J is TRBJ2-3; the match to TRBD2 covers 7 bases. Germline CDR1 DFQATT, CDR2 SNEGSKA (reference sequence). The V gene end was trimmed by 6 bases and the J gene end by 5 bases; junction bases not matched to a gene: 2. The CDR3 runs to 11 residues.

The CDR3 coding sequence is TGTGCCTGGAGCGTATCGGCAGGGAACACCATATATTTT. This gives the protein CAWSVSAGNTIYF. The chain combines TRBV30 with TRBJ1-3, with D possibly TRBD1 on 5 matching bases. The CDR3 loop spans 13 amino acids. V lost 3 bases to trimming and J lost 7 bases, with 13 bases between them. CDR1 and CDR2 (germline): GTSNPN, SVGIG (reference sequence). The entire variable domain, with the rest obtained from reference TRBV30 and TRBJ1-3, is as follows: SQTIHQWPATLVQPVGSPLSLECTVEGTSNPNLYWYRQAAGRGLQLLFYSVGIGQISSEVPQNLSASRPQDRQFILSSKKLLLSDSGFYLCAWSVSAGNTIYFGEGSWLTVV.

This sequence joins TRBV9 and TRBJ2-7; 11 bases are a match to TRBD1. CDR1 SGDLS and CDR2 YYNGEE come from the germline V gene. The CDR3 totals 15 residues. Trimming cost V 0 bases and J 6 bases; bases outside gene matches: 5. CDR3 nucleotide sequence: TGTGCCAGCAGCGTAGTAGGGACAGGGGGGTCCGAGCAGTACTTC. Protein sequence: CASSVVGTGGSEQYF. Supplemented by reference TRBV9 and TRBJ2-7, the full variable domain reads DSGVTQTPKHLITATGQRVTLRCSPRSGDLSVYWYQQSLDQGLQFLIQYYNGEERAKGNILERFSAQQFPDLHSELNLSSLELGDSALYFCASSVVGTGGSEQYFGPGTRLTVT.

The chain has TRBV5-1 and TRBJ1-2, with 7 bases lining up with TRBD1. Trimming took 5 bases from V and 2 from J; bases not matched to a gene: 6. The CDR3 loop spans 14 amino acids. Germline assignment: CDR1 SGHRS and CDR2 YFSETQ. CDR3 in amino acids: CASSRQGGNYGYTF. Written as DNA, the CDR3 is TGCGCCAGCAGTCGCCAGGGGGGGAACTATGGCTACACCTTC.

V gene TRBV12-3 or TRBV12-4 combines with J gene TRBJ1-5; D uncertain. V was pared by 5 bases and J by 6 bases, with 8 bases between. The CDR3 sequence is 12 residues long. The CDR3 DNA reads TGTGCCAGCAGTCTCAGACGTCAGCCCCAGCATTTT. Protein: CASSLRRQPQHF.